This T cell receptor beta chain was recovered during a study of T cell responses to AZD1222 COVID-19 vaccine. Here immunoSEQ multiplex PCR was the method, and the copy in TCRdb shows in-frame clones only, minus some. This table holds 150,000 to 200,000 clones, around 95% found once. Germline V gene data show CDR1 as SGHRS and CDR2 as YFSETQ. Trimming cost V 0 bases and J 3 bases, with 7 bases left between them. There are 15 residues in the CDR3. This clone was seen a single time. The sequenced sample was peripheral blood, obtained on day 0 of AZD1222 vaccination. The origin of this receptor is an adult in good health. This chain joins TRBV5-1 and TRBJ2-6, with D unresolved. The CDR3 protein is CASSLVRIGANVLTF. As DNA, the CDR3 is TGCGCCAGCAGCTTGGTACGGATTGGGGCCAACGTCCTGACTTTC.